This T cell receptor (beta chain) was identified during a study of control samples from healthy donors and cancer patients. Trimming stripped 8 bases from V and 6 bases from J, with 10 bases between. CDR3 length: 11 residues. CDR1 is LNHDA, CDR2 SQIVND, per germline (reference sequence). Assay: immunoSEQ multiplex PCR; the TCRdb copy retains only in-frame clones and omits some. The sample holds about 160,000 clones, approximately 90% seen once. The sequenced material came from blood. The genes are TRBV19 and TRBJ1-1; a weak D match, TRBD1 (5 bases). The TCR sequence derives from a woman aged 30 to 39 in good health. CDR3 protein: CASLKGSEAFF. CDR3 DNA sequence: TGTGCCAGTCTCAAGGGGTCTGAAGCTTTCTTT.